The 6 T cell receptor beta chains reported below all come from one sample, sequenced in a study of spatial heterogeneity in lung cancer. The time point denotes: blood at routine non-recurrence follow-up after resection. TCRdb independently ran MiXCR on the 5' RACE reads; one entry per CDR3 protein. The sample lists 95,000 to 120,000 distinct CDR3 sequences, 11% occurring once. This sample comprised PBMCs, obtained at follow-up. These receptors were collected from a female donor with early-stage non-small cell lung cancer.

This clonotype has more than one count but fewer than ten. The chain's CDR3 is CSSGGVLETQYF. The CDR3, as DNA: TGCAGCTCGGGGGGGGTGCTAGAGACCCAGTACTTC. V is TRBV29-1 and J is TRBJ2-5; 8 bases line up with TRBD2. This CDR3 spans 12 amino acids. V was pared by 8 bases and J by 4 bases, with 6 bases of the junction left unmatched. In germline, CDR1 is SQVTM, CDR2 ANQGSEA.

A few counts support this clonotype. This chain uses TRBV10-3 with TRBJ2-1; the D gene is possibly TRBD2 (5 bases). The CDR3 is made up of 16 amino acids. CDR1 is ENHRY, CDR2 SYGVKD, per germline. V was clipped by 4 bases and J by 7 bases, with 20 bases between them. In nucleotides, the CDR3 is TGTGCCATCAGTGGGAGGAAGAGCGACCTAGCAAATGAGCAGTTCTTC. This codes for CAISGRKSDLANEQFF.

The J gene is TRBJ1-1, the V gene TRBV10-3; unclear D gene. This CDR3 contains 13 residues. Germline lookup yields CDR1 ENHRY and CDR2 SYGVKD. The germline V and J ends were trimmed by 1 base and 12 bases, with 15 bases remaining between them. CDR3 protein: CAISEYTETRSFF. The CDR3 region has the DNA TGTGCCATCAGTGAGTATACCGAGACGAGATCTTTCTTT.

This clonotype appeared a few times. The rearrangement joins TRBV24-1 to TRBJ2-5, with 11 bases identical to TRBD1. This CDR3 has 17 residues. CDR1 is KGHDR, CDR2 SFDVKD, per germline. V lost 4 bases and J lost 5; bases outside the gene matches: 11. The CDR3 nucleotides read TGTGCCACCAGTGAACTCGGGACAGGGGGAAAGGGGGAGACCCAGTACTTC. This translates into CATSELGTGGKGETQYF.

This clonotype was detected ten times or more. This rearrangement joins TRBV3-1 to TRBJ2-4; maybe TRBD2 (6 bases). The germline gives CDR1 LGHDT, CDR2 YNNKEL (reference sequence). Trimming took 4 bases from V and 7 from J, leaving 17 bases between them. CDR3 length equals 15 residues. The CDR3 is CASSPRDSLYNIQYF. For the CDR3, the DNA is TGTGCCAGCAGCCCGCGGGACTCCTTATACAACATTCAGTACTTC.

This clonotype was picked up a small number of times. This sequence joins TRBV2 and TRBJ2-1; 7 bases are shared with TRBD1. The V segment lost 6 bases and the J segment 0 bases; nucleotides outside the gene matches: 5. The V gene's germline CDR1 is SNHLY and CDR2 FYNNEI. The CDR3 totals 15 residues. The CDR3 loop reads CASSAQGLSYNEQFF. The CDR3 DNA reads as TGTGCCAGCAGCGCACAGGGGCTCTCCTACAATGAGCAGTTCTTC.